This TCR beta chain stems from a study of T and B cells in COVID-19 patients. As for the study in general: COVID-19 patients gave peripheral blood either during active infection or after recovery. Most recovered patients had mild to moderate COVID-19 treated as outpatients.

The CDR3 runs 14 residues. Trimming stripped 0 bases from V and 4 bases from J, with 7 bases between. Germline V gene lookup returns CDR1 MNHEY and CDR2 SMNVEV (reference sequence). Blood genomic DNA input for TRB amplification was 250-500 ng. TRB rearrangements were amplified by multiplex PCR with BIOMED2 TRB-A/B primers. TCRdb called the multiplex PCR reads again in MiXCR, with one record for every CDR3 protein. The sample records approximately 4,000 distinct CDR3 sequences, roughly a fifth being singletons. This clonotype is classed as medium-sized. This sequence was found in a human donor with active COVID-19. The sequenced sample was blood. The gene calls are TRBV27 and TRBJ1-3; a possible D gene is TRBD1 (6 bases). In DNA form, the CDR3 reads TGTGCCAGCAGTTTATCTGGGACAGGAAACACCATATATTTT. Encoded protein: CASSLSGTGNTIYF.